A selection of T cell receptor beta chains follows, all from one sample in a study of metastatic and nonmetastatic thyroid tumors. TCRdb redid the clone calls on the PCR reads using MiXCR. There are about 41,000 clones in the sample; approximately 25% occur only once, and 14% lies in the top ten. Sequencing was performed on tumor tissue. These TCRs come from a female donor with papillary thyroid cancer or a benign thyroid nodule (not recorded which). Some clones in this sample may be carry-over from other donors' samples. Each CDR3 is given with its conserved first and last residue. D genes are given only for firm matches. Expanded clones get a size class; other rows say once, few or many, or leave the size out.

CASSLWGGERNNEQFF	TGTGCCAGCAGCCTTTGGGGCGGTGAAAGAAACAATGAGCAGTTCTTC	.	TRBJ2-1	TRBV3-1	.
CSARELGSQLSNQPQHF	TGCAGTGCTAGAGAACTAGGAAGTCAGCTTAGCAATCAGCCCCAGCATTTT	.	TRBJ1-5	TRBV20-1	.
CASSSHGTASSYNEQFF	TGTGCCAGCAGCAGCCACGGGACAGCGAGCTCCTACAATGAGCAGTTCTTC	many	TRBJ2-1	TRBV9	TRBD1
CASSLELAQETQYF	TGCGCCAGCAGCCTGGAATTAGCACAAGAGACCCAGTACTTC	.	TRBJ2-5	TRBV5-1	.
CSAREGRTYNEQFF	TGCAGTGCTAGAGAAGGGCGGACCTACAATGAGCAGTTCTTC	many	TRBJ2-1	TRBV20-1	.
CASSRARYEQYF	TGTGCCAGCAGTCGTGCACGGTACGAGCAGTACTTC	.	TRBJ2-7	TRBV12-3/TRBV12-4	.
CASVKGTPPYEQYF	TGTGCCAGCGTTAAGGGGACCCCACCCTACGAGCAGTACTTC	medium-sized	TRBJ2-7	TRBV6-1	.
CASSSTGSVSSPLHF	TGCGCCAGCAGCTCGACAGGGTCCGTTAGTTCACCCCTCCACTTT	.	TRBJ1-6	TRBV5-1	TRBD1
CASSGSPGRYEQYF	TGTGCCAGTAGTGGGTCCCCGGGACGGTACGAGCAGTACTTC	.	TRBJ2-7	TRBV19	.
CASSLNGASGRSYEQYF	TGTGCCAGCAGTTTGAATGGGGCTAGCGGGAGATCTTACGAGCAGTACTTC	.	TRBJ2-7	TRBV27	TRBD2
CSATSSGRAQSTDTQYF	TGCAGTGCCACCTCTAGCGGGAGGGCCCAAAGCACAGATACGCAGTATTTT	.	TRBJ2-3	TRBV20-1	TRBD2
CASSVDRGFFYGYTF	TGTGCCAGTAGTGTGGACAGGGGTTTTTTCTATGGCTACACCTTC	few	TRBJ1-2	TRBV19	TRBD1
CSAVPGQGANEQFF	TGCAGTGCGGTCCCGGGACAGGGCGCAAATGAGCAGTTCTTC	.	TRBJ2-1	TRBV20-1	TRBD1
CASRIESGNSPLHF	TGTGCCAGCCGCATCGAGAGTGGTAATTCACCCCTCCACTTT	few	TRBJ1-6	TRBV19	.
CASSRGTSGTDTQYF	TGTGCCAGCAGTCGCGGGACTAGCGGCACAGATACGCAGTATTTT	.	TRBJ2-3	TRBV11-3	TRBD2
CASSSDRGIRGYTF	TGTGCCAGCAGTTCGGACAGGGGGATTAGGGGCTACACCTTC	few	TRBJ1-2	TRBV28	TRBD1
CASRGGETGELFF	TGTGCCAGCAGGGGAGGGGAGACCGGGGAGCTGTTTTTT	few	TRBJ2-2	TRBV6-1	TRBD2
CASSPGGQWSNSPLHF	TGCGCCAGCAGCCCCGGAGGACAGTGGTCAAATTCACCCCTCCACTTT	.	TRBJ1-6	TRBV5-1	.
CSVEEKSREYSNQPQHF	TGCAGCGTTGAAGAGAAAAGCCGGGAGTATAGCAATCAGCCCCAGCATTTT	few	TRBJ1-5	TRBV29-1	.
CASTFEAYEQYF	TGTGCCAGCACATTCGAAGCCTACGAGCAGTACTTC	few	TRBJ2-7	TRBV6-1	.
CSASRGRASETQYF	TGCAGTGCTAGCCGCGGGAGGGCCTCTGAGACCCAGTACTTC	many	TRBJ2-5	TRBV20-1	TRBD2
CASSTVQEGEAFF	TGTGCCAGCAGTACCGTTCAGGAGGGTGAAGCTTTCTTT	many	TRBJ1-1	TRBV7-6	.
CASRPTGATGELFF	TGTGCCAGCAGACCAACGGGGGCTACCGGGGAGCTGTTTTTT	.	TRBJ2-2	TRBV6-1	.
CAWSAPFRGHTEAFF	TGTGCCTGGAGTGCGCCCTTCAGGGGGCACACTGAAGCTTTCTTT	.	TRBJ1-1	TRBV30	TRBD1
CASSSAYPLSYEQYF	TGTGCCAGCAGCTCCGCGTACCCTCTATCCTACGAGCAGTACTTC	few	TRBJ2-7	TRBV11-3	.
CASSLLAGATDTQYF	TGTGCCAGCAGTCTCCTAGCGGGAGCAACAGATACGCAGTATTTT	medium-sized	TRBJ2-3	TRBV6-1	TRBD2
CASTTTGRTNYGYTF	TGTGCCAGCACCACAACGGGCAGGACTAACTATGGCTACACCTTC	many	TRBJ1-2	TRBV6-9	.
CASSGIPGLPREQHF	TGTGCAAGCAGTGGGATACCGGGACTCCCGCGCGAGCAGCACTTC	few	TRBJ2-7	TRBV28	.
CAGGSEAFF	TGTGCCGGTGGGTCTGAAGCTTTCTTT	.	TRBJ1-1	TRBV30	.
CASSSPPPVYDGYTF	TGTGCCAGCAGTTCCCCCCCACCTGTATATGATGGCTACACCTTC	few	TRBJ1-2	TRBV28	.
CASAIPGQNYEQCF	TGTGCCAGCGCAATTCCGGGGCAGAACTACGAGCAGTGCTTC	few	TRBJ2-7	TRBV6-1	.
CASSLGVDIPNYGYTF	TGTGCCAGCAGCTTGGGAGTAGACATCCCTAACTATGGCTACACCTTC	medium-sized	TRBJ1-2	TRBV5-5	.